What follows are 9 T cell receptor beta chains derived from one specimen sequenced in a study of Graves' ophthalmopathy and Graves' hyperthyroidism. Beta-chain TCR CDR3 regions were amplified from RNA transcripts. HTBI primers were employed in first-round RT-PCR, then a second-round multiplex PCR followed. One entry per CDR3 protein, called by TCRdb with MiXCR from the multiplex PCR reads. The data contain approximately 1.2 million distinct CDR3 sequences, 35% to 45% of them seen just once; the ten biggest clones take up approximately 10%. The sample taken for sequencing was peripheral blood or thyroid tissue (not recorded which). Source of these receptors: an adult man with Graves' hyperthyroidism.

This chain uses TRBV6-5 with TRBJ2-7; possible D gene TRBD2, 5 bases. The CDR3 length is 13 residues. Germline lookup yields CDR1 MNHEY and CDR2 SVGAGI. V lost 6 bases to trimming and J lost 6 bases, with 15 bases between them. The CDR3 region is CASSSGLGTEQYF. The CDR3 DNA reads as TGTGCCAGCAGCTCCGGACTGGGAACCGAGCAGTACTTC.

This chain connects TRBV25-1 to TRBJ1-2; possibly TRBD1 for D (5 bases). CDR1 is MGHDK, CDR2 SYGVNS, per germline. V was trimmed by 10 bases and J by 7 bases, leaving 22 bases between them. The CDR3 runs to 14 residues. The CDR3 DNA is TGTGCCACCAACCAAGCCGTACAGGTCGGTGGCTACACCTTC. Translated: CATNQAVQVGGYTF.

The chain has TRBV7-9 and TRBJ1-1, with 9 bases matching TRBD1. This CDR3 comprises 13 residues. CDR1 and CDR2 from the germline V gene are SEHNR and FQNEAQ (reference sequence). J was trimmed by 7 bases and V by 5 bases; bases with no gene match: 5. The CDR3 bases are TGTGCCAGCAGCGAAGACAGGGGGATTGAAGCTTTCTTT. Its protein product is CASSEDRGIEAFF.

Turning to this clonotype: This may stem from a read error, because a much larger clone lies one nucleotide away. The chain is built from TRBV9 and TRBJ2-2, with D perhaps matching TRBD2 (6 bases). The V gene's germline CDR1 is SGDLS and CDR2 YYNGEE. This CDR3 region has 12 residues. The CDR3 loop is CASSPPAGGLFF. Written as DNA, the CDR3 is TGTGCCAGCAGTCCCCCGGCCGGGGGGCTGTTTTTT.

On this clonotype: Just one base apart from a much larger clone, this may be a read error. The chain is built from TRBV10-2 and TRBJ1-4, with a weak D call TRBD1 (6 bases). The CDR3 sequence is 15 residues long. CDR1 and CDR2 (germline): WSHSY, SAAADI. The CDR3 reads CASSEGRGSLQKPFF. CDR3 bases: TGCGCCAGCAGTGAGGGCAGGGGATCGTTACAAAAACCGTTTTTT.

The rearrangement uses TRBV20-1 and TRBJ2-5; 9 nucleotides align to TRBD1. V was clipped by 6 bases and J by 4 bases; unmatched bases: 9. The V gene's germline CDR1 is DFQATT and CDR2 SNEGSKA (reference sequence). The CDR3 is made up of 14 amino acids. CDR3 nucleotide sequence: TGCAGTGCACCACGACAGGGGGAACGAGAGACCCAGTACTTC. Translated: CSAPRQGERETQYF.

This clonotype came up many times. The chain joins TRBV14 to TRBJ1-6; unclear D gene. Germline V gives CDR1 SGHDN, CDR2 FVKESK. This CDR3 has 14 residues. Trimming left V 4 bases short and J 18 bases short, with 22 bases between. CDR3 coding DNA: TGTGCCAGCAGCCTTGAAGGGAGCAGCCAGAACCCCCACTTT. Amino acid sequence: CASSLEGSSQNPHF. Full variable domain (rest looked up from reference TRBV14 and TRBJ1-6): EAGVTQFPSHSVIEKGQTVTLRCDPISGHDNLYWYRRVMGKEIKFLLHFVKESKQDESGMPNNRFLAERTGGTYSTLKVQPAELEDSGVYFCASSLEGSSQNPHFGNGTRLTVT.

This clonotype has ten or more counts. The V call is TRBV9, the J call TRBJ1-2; D not certain. Trimming took off 3 bases at V and 8 bases at J, with 17 bases between the two ends. Germline V CDR1 and CDR2: SGDLS, YYNGEE. The CDR3 sequence is 14 residues long. The CDR3 DNA is TGTGCCAGCAGCGGTACGGCTGGGTCCCTCGGCTACACCTTC. Translated, it gives CASSGTAGSLGYTF. Combining the CDR3 with reference TRBV9 and TRBJ1-2 gives the whole variable domain DSGVTQTPKHLITATGQRVTLRCSPRSGDLSVYWYQQSLDQGLQFLIQYYNGEERAKGNILERFSAQQFPDLHSELNLSSLELGDSALYFCASSGTAGSLGYTFGSGTRLTVV.

This clonotype came up many times. The rearrangement links TRBV7-7 to TRBJ2-6, with D tentatively TRBD1 (6 bases). Germline V lookup: CDR1 SSHAT, CDR2 FNYEAQ (reference sequence). The CDR3 runs 14 residues. Trimming removed 5 bases from V and 4 bases from J, with 9 bases in between. The CDR3 sequence: CASSPQGGANVLTF. In DNA form, the CDR3 reads TGTGCCAGCAGCCCCCAGGGGGGGGCCAACGTCCTGACTTTC.